This T cell receptor (beta chain) is from a study of T cell responses to AZD1222 COVID-19 vaccine. Study as a whole: Both about-4-week and about-12-week second-dose recipients were combined. The study, taken as a whole, reports: Repertoires in all cases were sampled only once the peak T cell response had passed. Vaccine-associated CD4 TCRs spanned spike, dominant at 160-218 and 743-854. Among the donors, most were white British and more were female, and clonal diversity was possibly underestimated.

A word on this clone: Its target is not known.

Sequencing was performed with immunoSEQ multiplex PCR; in TCRdb, only in-frame clones are kept and a portion is missing. The repertoire includes some 130,000 clones, approximately 93% of them detected once, and 5% to 6.5% sits in the top ten. The V gene lost 5 bases and the J gene lost 6 bases, with 11 bases spanning the gap. Germline V lookup: CDR1 MDHEN, CDR2 SYDVKM. The CDR3 has 13 residues. This TCR came from an adult in good health. The rearrangement links TRBV28 to TRBJ1-3; D is perhaps TRBD1 (5 bases). The specimen was peripheral blood, collected on day 0 of AZD1222 vaccination. CDR3 bases: TGTGCCAGCAGTCGGCAGGGTATAAACACCATATATTTT. It yields the protein CASSRQGINTIYF.